This TCR beta chain was profiled in a study of T cell responses to AZD1222 COVID-19 vaccine. Data came from immunoSEQ multiplex PCR; TCRdb stores just in-frame clones and leaves some out. The top ten hold approximately 1.7% of the sample, which has about 100,000 clones, 80% to 95% seen once. V was clipped by 5 bases and J by 4 bases, with 7 bases between them. This CDR3 is 12 amino acids long. The germline V gene encodes CDR1 SGHTA and CDR2 FQGTGA. Study findings and constraints: Breadth and depth of Spike-specific TCRs rose after two AZD1222 doses. Donors, mostly white British, included more females; clonal diversity was possibly underestimated.

Concerning this clone: The antigen is undetermined.

V usage is TRBV7-3 and J usage is TRBJ2-3, with D maybe TRBD1 (5 bases). Sequenced material: peripheral blood, taken on day 0 of AZD1222 vaccination. The source of this sequence is an adult in good health. Written as DNA, the CDR3 is TGTGCCAGCAGCGAACAGGCAGATACGCAGTATTTT. It yields the protein CASSEQADTQYF.